One sample yielded the 8 T cell receptor beta chains listed below, sequenced in a study of cytomegalovirus exposure and HLA in healthy donors. This PCR relied on a set of 60 Vbeta primers and 13 Jbeta primers. Sequenced by immunoSEQ multiplex PCR; TCRdb stores in-frame clones only, minus some. The sample has 130,000 to 150,000 clones, around 77% seen once. The sample taken for sequencing was PBMCs. These receptors came from a man younger than 30 in good health and CMV-seronegative.

This clone was counted once. This chain links TRBV19 with TRBJ1-1; D might be TRBD1 (6 bases). The CDR3 loop spans 15 amino acids. V was clipped by 5 bases and J by 2 bases, with 15 bases between them. Germline lookup yields CDR1 LNHDA and CDR2 SQIVND (reference sequence). The CDR3 DNA reads TGTGCCAGTAGTCCTCGGACAGACTTTAACACTGAAGCTTTCTTT. It translates to CASSPRTDFNTEAFF.

This clone was observed a single time. The chain employs TRBV5-1 and TRBJ1-1; the D is unclear. Germline V gene sequence: CDR1 SGHRS, CDR2 YFSETQ. This CDR3 has 14 amino acids. Trimming took off 0 bases at V and 2 bases at J, with 8 bases between the two ends. The CDR3 DNA reads as TGCGCCAGCAGCTTGGATACAGATAACACTGAAGCTTTCTTT. This codes for CASSLDTDNTEAFF.

This clone was detected only once. V and J are TRBV27 and TRBJ2-1; possibly TRBD2 for D (5 bases). With 0 bases removed from V and 2 bases from J, the gap between germline ends came to 11 bases. The germline V gene encodes CDR1 MNHEY and CDR2 SMNVEV (reference sequence). The CDR3 runs to 16 residues. The CDR3 reads CASSLSGESPYNEQFF. The DNA for the CDR3 is TGTGCCAGCAGTTTATCCGGGGAATCCCCCTACAATGAGCAGTTCTTC.

The chain employs TRBV5-1 and TRBJ1-2; D ambiguous. Germline V gene sequence: CDR1 SGHRS, CDR2 YFSETQ. The CDR3 consists of 15 residues. The V end lost 1 base, the J end lost 0 bases, and 10 bases lay between the germline ends. The CDR3 protein is CASSLPGLANYGYTF. In DNA form, the CDR3 reads TGCGCCAGCAGCTTGCCCGGGTTAGCTAACTATGGCTACACCTTC.

The gene calls are TRBV21-1 and TRBJ1-3; the D call TRBD1 from the table was never checked on the DNA. TRBV21-1 counts as a pseudogene. The CDR3 runs 18 residues. CDR3 protein: CASSNGQRDRESENTIYF. Written as DNA, the CDR3 is TGTGCCAGCAGCAATGGTCAAAGGGACAGGGAAAGTGAAAACACCATATATTTT.

The rearrangement joins TRBV19 to TRBJ2-2, with TRBD1 as a possible D gene (5 bases). The germline V and J ends were trimmed by 11 bases and 2 bases, with 12 bases remaining between them. The CDR3 runs 13 residues. The V gene's germline CDR1 is LNHDA and CDR2 SQIVND (reference sequence). CDR3 protein: CAATGFNTGELFF. The CDR3 region has the DNA TGTGCCGCCACAGGATTTAACACCGGGGAGCTGTTTTTT.

The chain has TRBV29-1 and TRBJ1-5; D ambiguous. Between the trimmed V and J ends, which lost 4 bases and 3 bases, there was a span of 10 bases. This CDR3 has 13 amino acids. The germline V gene has CDR1 SQVTM and CDR2 ANQGSEA. CDR3 region: CSVGSQSNQPQHF. The CDR3 nucleotides read TGCAGCGTTGGGAGTCAGTCCAATCAGCCCCAGCATTTT.

This clone was seen a few times. The chain has TRBV5-4 and TRBJ2-4; TRBD1 aligns across 8 bases. Trimming at V came to 4 bases and at J to 7 bases, leaving 4 bases not matched to a gene. Germline assignment: CDR1 SGHNT and CDR2 YYREEE (reference sequence). The CDR3 covers 13 residues. CDR3 loop: CASSLDRVNIQYF. The CDR3, as DNA: TGTGCCAGCAGCCTGGACAGGGTGAACATTCAGTACTTC. The full variable domain, in which reference TRBV5-4 and TRBJ2-4 provide the parts outside the CDR3, is ETGVTQSPTHLIKTRGQQVTLRCSSQSGHNTVSWYQQALGQGPQFIFQYYREEENGRGNFPPRFSGLQFPNYSSELNVNALELDDSALYLCASSLDRVNIQYFGAGTRLSVL.